This TCR beta chain came from a study of blood T cell repertoires in COVID-19. Across the whole study: Samples taken during acute and convalescent COVID-19 were collected in the United States, Italy and Spain. The cDNA or gDNA used as material had been derived from T cells, B-cell-depleted T cells, or PBMCs.

Cohort placement rested on clinical history that participants reported themselves. How the authors handled the data: How many nucleated cells were present was estimated from reference gene primer amplification. The method was immunoSEQ multiplex PCR; TCRdb's version includes in-frame clones alone and lacks a portion of them. That table gives V, J and clone size, and the DNA gave D and trimming. The table records 200,000 or so clones, approximately 83% of them present only once. CDR3 length: 15 amino acids. The germline V gene has CDR1 SGHRS and CDR2 YFSETQ. V shed 3 bases and J shed 1 base, with 10 bases lying between them.

The chain joins TRBV5-1 to TRBJ2-2; D perhaps matches TRBD2 (7 bases). The sequenced material came from PBMCs or T cells enriched from blood (not recorded which). The clonotype was recovered from a woman in her forties or fifties who had been exposed to COVID-19. Here the CDR3 reads CASSSGGGNTGELFF. The CDR3 DNA sequence: TGCGCCAGCAGCTCGGGGGGCGGGAACACCGGGGAGCTGTTTTTT.